These 10 T cell receptor beta chains came from one sample sequenced in a study of cytomegalovirus exposure and HLA in healthy donors. Both 60 Vbeta primers and 13 Jbeta primers went into the PCR. Sequencing was performed with immunoSEQ multiplex PCR; in TCRdb, only in-frame clones are kept and a portion is missing. This table has 300,000 or so clones, about 83% appearing once. Sequences were obtained from PBMCs. The receptors come from a woman in her forties in good health and CMV-seropositive.

This chain links TRBV28 with TRBJ2-7; tentatively, D is TRBD2 (5 bases). From germline, CDR1 is MDHEN and CDR2 SYDVKM. V shed 1 base and J shed 1 base, with 17 bases lying between them. The CDR3 contains 17 residues. CDR3 sequence: CASSLFGAGGASYEQYF. CDR3 bases: TGTGCCAGCAGTTTATTTGGAGCCGGAGGCGCTTCCTACGAGCAGTACTTC.

The V and J genes are TRBV20-1 and TRBJ1-1, with D hard to call. Deletions cut 6 bases from V and 0 bases from J, with 5 bases between. The V gene's germline CDR1 is DFQATT and CDR2 SNEGSKA (reference sequence). There are 11 residues in the CDR3. CDR3 nucleotide sequence: TGCAGTGCAACAATGAACACTGAAGCTTTCTTT. This sequence encodes CSATMNTEAFF.

This chain joins TRBV7-6 and TRBJ2-1; 8 positions match TRBD2. Germline V gives CDR1 SGHVS, CDR2 FNYEAQ. V shed 1 base, J shed 10 bases, and the junction held 9 bases outside the gene matches. CDR3 length: 15 residues. Written as DNA, the CDR3 is TGTGCCAGCAGCTTAGGTCTGACGGGAGGGTTAGAGCAGTTCTTC. It translates to CASSLGLTGGLEQFF.

The chain uses TRBV5-1 and TRBJ2-7, with 12 bases fitting TRBD1. CDR3 length: 14 amino acids. Germline V CDR1 and CDR2: SGHRS, YFSETQ. The V segment lost 3 bases and the J segment 7 bases; nucleotides outside the gene matches: 5. The CDR3 DNA is TGCGCCAGCAGCTCGGGACAGGGGGCGCGGGAGCAGTACTTC. Amino acids: CASSSGQGAREQYF.

The chain is built from TRBV11-2 and TRBJ2-5; TRBD2 agrees at 9 bases. Trimming cost V 2 bases and J 5 bases; bases outside gene matches: 12. CDR3 length: 17 amino acids. The V gene's germline CDR1 is SGHAT and CDR2 FQNNGV. CDR3 amino acids: CASSLSVAGALGETQYF. The CDR3 DNA sequence: TGTGCCAGCAGCTTAAGTGTAGCGGGAGCCCTCGGGGAGACCCAGTACTTC.

The V call is TRBV29-1, the J call TRBJ1-1; the match to TRBD1 covers 9 bases. The V and J ends lost 4 bases and 0 bases, in that order; junction bases with no gene match: 6. Per the germline V gene, CDR1 is SQVTM and CDR2 is ANQGSEA. The CDR3 contains 15 residues. CDR3 DNA: TGCAGCGTTGGATACAGGGGGCGGGTGAACACTGAAGCTTTCTTT. It yields the protein CSVGYRGRVNTEAFF.

This clone was detected a few times. The gene calls are TRBV7-3 and TRBJ2-7, with TRBD2 matching over 7 bases. V trimming: 0 bases; J trimming: 5 bases; junction bases outside the gene matches: 10. The CDR3 loop spans 16 amino acids. Germline CDR1 is SGHTA and CDR2 is FQGTGA. CDR3 nucleotide sequence: TGTGCCAGCAGCTTAACCCCGGGGGGACCCCAGGACGAGCAGTACTTC. Its translation: CASSLTPGGPQDEQYF.

The chain has TRBV11-2 and TRBJ1-6; the match to TRBD1 covers 7 bases. Looked up from germline, CDR1 is SGHAT and CDR2 is FQNNGV. This CDR3 is 19 amino acids long. Germline trimming cut 5 bases from V and 7 bases from J; bases unmatched to any gene: 20. CDR3 region: CASSPLGVRGDRVNSPLHF. CDR3 DNA sequence: TGTGCCAGCAGCCCCCTTGGTGTTAGGGGAGACAGGGTCAATTCACCCCTCCACTTT.

The chain employs TRBV19 and TRBJ2-5; TRBD1 aligns across 10 bases. This CDR3 spans 15 amino acids. J gave up 1 base and V 4 bases, and 3 bases lay outside the gene matches. Germline V gives CDR1 LNHDA, CDR2 SQIVND (reference sequence). The CDR3 region is CASSRDRGLQETQYF. CDR3 sequence (DNA): TGTGCCAGTAGTAGGGACAGGGGTCTCCAAGAGACCCAGTACTTC. Full variable domain (missing parts from reference TRBV19 and TRBJ2-5): DGGITQSPKYLFRKEGQNVTLSCEQNLNHDAMYWYRQDPGQGLRLIYYSQIVNDFQKGDIAEGYSVSREKKESFPLTVTSAQKNPTAFYLCASSRDRGLQETQYFGPGTRLLVL.

The chain links TRBV13 to TRBJ2-7; the D gene is possibly TRBD1 (6 bases). This CDR3 has 14 residues. Trimming took 0 bases from V and 3 from J, leaving 9 bases between them. Germline V gene lookup returns CDR1 PRHDT and CDR2 FYEKMQ (reference sequence). CDR3 sequence: CASSLGGGFYEQYF. The CDR3 region has the DNA TGTGCCAGCAGCTTAGGTGGGGGCTTCTACGAGCAGTACTTC.